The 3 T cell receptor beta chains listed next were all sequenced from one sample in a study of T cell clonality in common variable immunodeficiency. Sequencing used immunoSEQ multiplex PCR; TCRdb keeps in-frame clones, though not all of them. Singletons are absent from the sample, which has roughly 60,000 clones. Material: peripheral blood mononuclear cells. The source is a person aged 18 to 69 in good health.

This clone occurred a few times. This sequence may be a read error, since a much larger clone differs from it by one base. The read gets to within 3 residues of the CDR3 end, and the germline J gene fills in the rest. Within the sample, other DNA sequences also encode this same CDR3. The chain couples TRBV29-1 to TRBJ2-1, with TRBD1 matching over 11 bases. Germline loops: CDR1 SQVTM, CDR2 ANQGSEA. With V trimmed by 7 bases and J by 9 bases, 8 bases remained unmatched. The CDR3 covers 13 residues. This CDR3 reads CSDREGQGGEQFF. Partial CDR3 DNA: TGCAGCGATCGGGAGGGACAGGGGGGTGAG.

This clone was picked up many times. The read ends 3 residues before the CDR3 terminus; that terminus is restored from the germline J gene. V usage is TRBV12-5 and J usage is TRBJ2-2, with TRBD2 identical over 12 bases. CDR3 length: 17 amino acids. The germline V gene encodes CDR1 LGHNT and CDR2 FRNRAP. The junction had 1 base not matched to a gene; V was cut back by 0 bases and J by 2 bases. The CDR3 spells CASGLVLAGGNTGELFF. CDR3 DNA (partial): TGTGCTAGTGGTTTGGTACTAGCGGGAGGAAACACCGGGGAG.

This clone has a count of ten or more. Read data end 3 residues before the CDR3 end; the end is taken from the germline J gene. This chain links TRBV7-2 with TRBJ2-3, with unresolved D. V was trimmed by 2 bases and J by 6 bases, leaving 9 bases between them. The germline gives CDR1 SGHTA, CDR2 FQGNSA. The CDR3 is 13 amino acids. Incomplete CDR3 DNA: TGTGCCAGCAGCTTACCAGGAGTTGATACG. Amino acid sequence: CASSLPGVDT. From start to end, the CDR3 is CASSLPGVDTQYF. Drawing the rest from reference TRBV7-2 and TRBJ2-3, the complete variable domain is GAGVSQSPSNKVTEKGKDVELRCDPISGHTALYWYRQSLGQGLEFLIYFQGNSAPDKSGLPSDRFSAERTGGSVSTLTIQRTQQEDSAVYLCASSLPGVDTQYFGPGTRLTVL.